The subject of this entry is one T cell receptor (beta chain). Antigen specificity is unknown. The primer mix had 60 V beta and 13 J beta primers. Some clones are missing from TCRdb's copy, which holds only in-frame ones; the method was immunoSEQ multiplex PCR. The top ten clones hold 5.4% of a sample with 80,000 to 100,000 clones, 80% of them seen once. Trimming at V came to 6 bases and at J to 3 bases, leaving 10 bases not matched to a gene. CDR1 is ENHRY and CDR2 is SYGVKD in the germline V gene. CDR3 size: 18 residues. The time point: after dendritic cell vaccination, including at tumor progression/relapse. This specimen comes from a study of glioma-infiltrating T cells after dendritic cell vaccination. Study details: Patients received three intradermal dendritic cell vaccine injections at biweekly intervals.

Whole-study findings and limits: Complete blood and tumor specimen sets were limited to few patients.

This TCR was recovered from a human donor with glioblastoma. The sample in question was blood, obtained after dendritic cell vaccination. V usage is TRBV10-3 and J usage is TRBJ2-2; 13 bases are shared with TRBD2. As DNA, the CDR3 is TGTGCCATCAGAGGACTAGCGGGAGATGGGGGATACACCGGGGAGCTGTTTTTT. It specifies CAIRGLAGDGGYTGELFF.